A single sample gave rise to the 30 T cell receptor beta chains below, sequenced in a study of TIL therapy for anti-PD-1-resistant metastatic lung cancer. The libraries were made with immunoSEQ v3. Sequenced by immunoSEQ multiplex PCR; TCRdb stores in-frame clones only, minus some. The table includes approximately 92,000 clones, 55% to 75% detected once. Time point: pre-treatment sample, taken before nivolumab and TIL therapy. The tumor samples were excised metastases, mostly pleural nodules or supraclavicular lymph nodes. Sample: tumor tissue, taken at baseline. These receptors were collected from a person aged 30 to 80 with non-small cell lung cancer.

V gene TRBV7-9 combines with J gene TRBJ2-7, with TRBD2 matching over 9 bases. Germline V gene data show CDR1 as SEHNR and CDR2 as FQNEAQ (reference sequence). V lost 5 bases and J lost 5; bases outside the gene matches: 13. The CDR3 has 16 residues. This CDR3 is CASSETLLSSGNEQYF. CDR3 DNA: TGTGCCAGCAGCGAAACCCTACTGTCTAGCGGGAACGAGCAGTACTTC.

V is TRBV7-2 and J is TRBJ2-5; 7 positions agree with TRBD1. V shed 5 bases, J shed 3 bases, and the junction held 3 bases outside the gene matches. Germline V lookup: CDR1 SGHTA, CDR2 FQGNSA. There are 13 residues in the CDR3. The CDR3 protein is CASSRQGKETQYF. DNA of the CDR3: TGTGCCAGCAGCCGACAGGGCAAAGAGACCCAGTACTTC. The variable domain in full, with the rest retrieved from reference TRBV7-2 and TRBJ2-5, is GAGVSQSPSNKVTEKGKDVELRCDPISGHTALYWYRQSLGQGLEFLIYFQGNSAPDKSGLPSDRFSAERTGGSVSTLTIQRTQQEDSAVYLCASSRQGKETQYFGPGTRLLVL.

The genes are TRBV27 and TRBJ1-2; D not certain. Trimming removed 5 bases from V and 8 bases from J, with 15 bases in between. The CDR3 spans 13 residues. Germline CDR1 reads MNHEY; CDR2 reads SMNVEV (reference sequence). CDR3 in amino acids: CASSPTAGKGYTF. The CDR3 region has the DNA TGTGCCAGCAGTCCCACGGCCGGGAAGGGCTACACCTTC.

The CDR3 region has the DNA TGTGCCAGCCGACTGACAGGGGAGGGTCAGCCCCAGCATTTT. Amino acids: CASRLTGEGQPQHF. V and J are TRBV6-5 and TRBJ1-5, with TRBD1 matching over 8 bases. This CDR3 is built from 14 residues. V lost 8 bases and J lost 6; bases outside the gene matches: 9. Germline lookup yields CDR1 MNHEY and CDR2 SVGAGI.

The V and J genes are TRBV10-2 and TRBJ1-1; D not certain. The CDR3 is 11 residues long. The germline V and J ends were trimmed by 4 bases and 7 bases, with 7 bases remaining between them. The germline V gene has CDR1 WSHSY and CDR2 SAAADI. Here the CDR3 DNA reads TGCGCCAGCAGTGGTAGGGTTGAAGCTTTCTTT. This sequence encodes CASSGRVEAFF.

The rearrangement joins TRBV5-1 to TRBJ2-7, with 9 bases lining up with TRBD1. V shed 4 bases, J shed 2 bases, and the junction held 7 bases outside the gene matches. The germline V gene has CDR1 SGHRS and CDR2 YFSETQ. CDR3 size: 15 residues. The CDR3 DNA sequence: TGCGCCAGCAGCATGACAGGGGGTGGCCCCTACGAGCAGTACTTC. Protein product: CASSMTGGGPYEQYF.

The V call is TRBV6-2 or TRBV6-3, the J call TRBJ1-5; TRBD1 is a possible D gene (5 bases). Trimming took 6 bases from V and 3 from J, leaving 12 bases between them. This CDR3 has 14 amino acids. Germline V gene sequence: CDR1 MNHEY, CDR2 SVGEGT. The CDR3 DNA reads TGTGCCAGCAGCTTTCCAGGGTACAATCAGCCCCAGCATTTT. Translated: CASSFPGYNQPQHF.

This rearrangement joins TRBV7-9 to TRBJ1-4; possible D gene TRBD1, 5 bases. Germline V gives CDR1 SEHNR, CDR2 FQNEAQ (reference sequence). This CDR3 has 14 residues. V was clipped by 6 bases and J by 3 bases, with 11 bases between them. CDR3 nucleotide sequence: TGTGCCAGCAGACCAGGGATGGCTAATGAAAAACTGTTTTTT. This sequence encodes CASRPGMANEKLFF.

This clone was observed once. The chain carries TRBV24-1 and TRBJ2-1; D is ambiguous. Looked up from germline, CDR1 is KGHDR and CDR2 is SFDVKD. V dropped 4 bases and J dropped 4 bases, with 4 bases sitting between them. The CDR3 sequence is 12 residues long. Written as DNA, the CDR3 is TGTGCCACCAGTGACGGTTACAATGAGCAGTTCTTC. Translating it yields CATSDGYNEQFF.

V is TRBV28 and J is TRBJ2-7; TRBD2 aligns across 10 bases. Germline CDR1 reads MDHEN; CDR2 reads SYDVKM. The CDR3 totals 14 residues. V dropped 7 bases and J dropped 3; count of bases not matched to a gene: 6. The CDR3 sequence: CASTPSGGFYEQYF. CDR3 nucleotides: TGTGCCAGCACTCCTAGCGGGGGTTTCTACGAGCAGTACTTC.

The chain uses TRBV24-1 and TRBJ1-5; D possibly corresponds to TRBD1 (5 bases). Germline values: CDR1 KGHDR, CDR2 SFDVKD. The CDR3 has 17 amino acids. Trimming cost V 1 base and J 0 bases, with 12 bases left between them. CDR3 region: CATSDFQRGNSNQPQHF. In DNA, the CDR3 is TGTGCCACCAGTGATTTTCAACGGGGCAATAGCAATCAGCCCCAGCATTTT.

The CDR3 protein is CASSGPGFTQYF. CDR3 sequence (DNA): TGTGCCAGCAGCGGACCGGGGTTTACGCAGTATTTT. This sequence joins TRBV11-2 and TRBJ2-3; D is perhaps TRBD2 (5 bases). Germline V gene data show CDR1 as SGHAT and CDR2 as FQNNGV. Trimming removed 5 bases at V and 8 bases at J, with 11 bases between. The CDR3 extends over 12 amino acids.

The genes are TRBV27 and TRBJ1-1; D is uncertain. This CDR3 has 11 residues. CDR1 is MNHEY and CDR2 is SMNVEV in the germline V gene (reference sequence). V lost 8 bases to trimming and J lost 8 bases, with 12 bases between them. CDR3 nucleotides: TGTGCCAGCTGGGGAGGGAGGGAAGCTTTCTTT. Translating gives CASWGGREAFF.

The chain carries TRBV5-1 and TRBJ1-2, with a tentative D call TRBD1 (6 bases). V was cut by 4 bases and J by 6 bases, with 10 bases left in between. CDR3 length: 12 residues. Germline V gene sequence: CDR1 SGHRS, CDR2 YFSETQ. In DNA form, the CDR3 reads TGCGCCAGCAGCGGCACAGGGAATGGCTACACCTTC. Amino acid sequence: CASSGTGNGYTF.

The chain recombines TRBV18 with TRBJ2-3; the D gene is possibly TRBD2 (6 bases). Germline assignment: CDR1 KGHSH and CDR2 LQKENI. CDR3 length equals 16 residues. The V end lost 1 base, the J end lost 1 base, and 12 bases lay between the germline ends. Here the CDR3 DNA reads TGTGCCAGCTCACCACGGGGGAGGAGCGGCACAGATACGCAGTATTTT. Amino acids: CASSPRGRSGTDTQYF.

The rearrangement links TRBV9 to TRBJ2-3; D uncertain. Per germline, CDR1 SGDLS and CDR2 YYNGEE. CDR3 length equals 13 residues. V shed 2 bases and J shed 4 bases, with 8 bases lying between them. The CDR3 DNA reads TGTGCCAGCAGCGTTTCCAGTTCAGATACGCAGTATTTT. Its protein product is CASSVSSSDTQYF.

The chain joins TRBV30 to TRBJ1-1, with 7 bases identical to TRBD1. The CDR3 sequence is 11 residues long. Germline CDR1 GTSNPN, CDR2 SVGIG (reference sequence). V lost 5 bases to trimming and J lost 10 bases; unmatched junction nucleotides: 7. This chain's CDR3 is CAWFQGGGAFF. The DNA of the CDR3 is TGTGCCTGGTTCCAGGGGGGGGGAGCTTTCTTT.

This clone occurred a few times. The V call is TRBV3-1 (or the pseudogene TRBV3-2), the J call TRBJ1-1, with D possibly being TRBD1 (5 bases). CDR3 length: 15 amino acids. CDR1 LGHDT and CDR2 YNNKEL come from the germline V gene (reference sequence). V was shortened by 4 bases and J by 6 bases, with 18 bases between the two germline ends. The CDR3 loop is CASSRAKGGASEAFF. CDR3 in DNA: TGTGCCAGCAGCCGGGCTAAGGGAGGGGCATCTGAAGCTTTCTTT.

CDR3: CASSLVSYEQYF. CDR3 bases: TGTGCCAGCAGCTTAGTTTCTTACGAGCAGTACTTC. The chain has TRBV11-2 and TRBJ2-7; D gene ambiguous. The V end lost 1 base, the J end lost 4 bases, and 5 bases lay between the germline ends. The CDR3 runs to 12 residues. Germline V gene lookup returns CDR1 SGHAT and CDR2 FQNNGV. The entire variable domain, with the rest obtained from reference TRBV11-2 and TRBJ2-7, is as follows: EAGVAQSPRYKIIEKRQSVAFWCNPISGHATLYWYQQILGQGPKLLIQFQNNGVVDDSQLPKDRFSAERLKGVDSTLKIQPAKLEDSAVYLCASSLVSYEQYFGPGTRLTVT.

The J gene is TRBJ2-2, the V gene TRBV10-3; 11 nucleotides agree with TRBD1. This CDR3 region has 16 residues. Looked up from germline, CDR1 is ENHRY and CDR2 is SYGVKD. The V gene end was trimmed by 6 bases and the J gene end by 4 bases; junction bases not matched to a gene: 7. CDR3 DNA sequence: TGTGCCATCAGCAAAGGACAGGGGGCGGGCACCGGGGAGCTGTTTTTT. As protein: CAISKGQGAGTGELFF.

The V gene is TRBV12-3 or TRBV12-4, the J gene TRBJ2-5; tentatively, D is TRBD1 or TRBD2 (6 bases each). The ends were cut back, 4 bases at V and 1 base at J, with 7 bases in the middle. The CDR3 is 13 amino acids. The CDR3 is CASSWGAQETQYF. The CDR3 DNA follows: TGTGCCAGCAGTTGGGGGGCCCAAGAGACCCAGTACTTC.

V gene TRBV6-2 or TRBV6-3 combines with J gene TRBJ1-5; D is possibly TRBD1 (5 bases). V lost 4 bases to trimming and J lost 0 bases, with 13 bases between them. The CDR3 extends over 16 amino acids. Germline V gives CDR1 MNHEY, CDR2 SVGEGT. CDR3 protein: CASSSREGNSNQPQHF. The CDR3 bases are TGTGCCAGCAGTTCCAGGGAGGGGAATAGCAATCAGCCCCAGCATTTT.

The rearrangement joins TRBV6-5 to TRBJ1-3, with D perhaps matching TRBD1 (5 bases). With 9 bases removed from V and 2 bases from J, the gap between germline ends came to 11 bases. Germline V gene data show CDR1 as MNHEY and CDR2 as SVGAGI. The CDR3 loop spans 13 amino acids. CDR3 in amino acids: CARDQGPGNTIYF. The CDR3 bases are TGTGCCAGGGACCAGGGACCTGGAAACACCATATATTTT.

The chain couples TRBV2 to TRBJ2-1; unclear D gene. This CDR3 spans 11 amino acids. The germline V gene encodes CDR1 SNHLY and CDR2 FYNNEI. V was shortened by 11 bases and J by 8 bases, with 13 bases between the two germline ends. The CDR3 sequence: CASWGYDEQFF. The CDR3 DNA is TGTGCCTCATGGGGTTACGATGAGCAGTTCTTC.

The chain couples TRBV6-5 to TRBJ1-2; 8 bases line up with TRBD1. The CDR3 length is 15 residues. Germline trimming cut 6 bases from V and 2 bases from J; bases unmatched to any gene: 8. Germline lookup yields CDR1 MNHEY and CDR2 SVGAGI. The CDR3 spells CASSAPRQGNYGYTF. CDR3 in DNA: TGTGCCAGCAGCGCGCCGAGACAGGGGAACTATGGCTACACCTTC.

In DNA, the CDR3 is TGTGCCAGCAGCTTGACCAGCGTCGCCAATTCACCCCTCCACTTT. The encoded protein is CASSLTSVANSPLHF. The chain carries TRBV7-9 and TRBJ1-6; D is unclear. This CDR3 has 15 amino acids. Germline lookup yields CDR1 SEHNR and CDR2 FQNEAQ (reference sequence). V was shortened by 3 bases and J by 7 bases, with 13 bases between the two germline ends.

The chain has TRBV7-5 and TRBJ2-2; whether TRBD2, the table's D call, matches the DNA was not checked. TRBV7-5 is a pseudogene. This CDR3 has 16 amino acids. CDR3 amino acids: CVRSSAGDRYTGELFF. The CDR3 region has the DNA TGTGTCAGAAGCTCTGCGGGGGACCGATACACCGGGGAGCTGTTTTTT.

This chain connects TRBV6-6 to TRBJ2-3; D ambiguous. Trimming left V 5 bases short and J 2 bases short, with 2 bases between. Germline V CDR1 and CDR2: MNHNY, SVGAGI (reference sequence). The CDR3 runs to 11 residues. CDR3 residues: CASSNTDTQYF. CDR3 bases: TGTGCCAGCAGTAACACAGATACGCAGTATTTT.

About this clone: The sample has other DNA sequences that encode this CDR3 too. V gene TRBV24-1 combines with J gene TRBJ2-7; 11 bases match TRBD1. The V gene end was trimmed by 4 bases and the J gene end by 7 bases; junction bases not matched to a gene: 8. Germline CDR1 reads KGHDR; CDR2 reads SFDVKD. This CDR3 spans 15 amino acids. The CDR3 sequence: CATSDPRTGGREQYF. CDR3 sequence (DNA): TGTGCCACCAGTGACCCCCGGACAGGGGGCCGTGAGCAGTACTTC.

CDR3 in DNA: TGTGCCACCCGTTACTACGAGCAGTACTTC. Translation: CATRYYEQYF. The chain employs TRBV24-1 and TRBJ2-7; D ambiguous. The CDR3 is 10 residues long. Trimming removed 9 bases from V and 3 bases from J, with 5 bases in between. Germline CDR1 is KGHDR and CDR2 is SFDVKD.